The sequence of this TCR beta chain was determined in a study of blood T cell repertoires in COVID-19. About the research overall: Whether acute or convalescent, the COVID-19 samples came from the United States, Italy and Spain.

Cohort assignment relied on participant-reported clinical history. Cohort 3 recovery required two negative PCRs, clearance, or symptom resolution. Original analysis: From reference gene primer amplification, estimates of nucleated cell counts were derived. TCRdb's table, derived via immunoSEQ multiplex PCR, lists solely in-frame clones and lacks some. The V and J calls and clone size come from that table; D and trimming were worked out from the DNA. The data hold 110,000 to 150,000 clones, with around 86% observed a single time. The V and J ends lost 0 bases and 14 bases, in that order; junction bases with no gene match: 4. From germline, CDR1 is WNHNN and CDR2 SYGVQD (reference sequence). CDR3 length: 12 amino acids.

This receptor was taken from a man aged 55 to 70 who had recovered from COVID-19. V gene TRBV10-1 combines with J gene TRBJ2-1, with TRBD1 identical over 7 bases. Sequences were obtained from PBMCs or T cells enriched from blood (not recorded which). CDR3 residues: CASSESDREKFF. CDR3 coding DNA: TGCGCCAGCAGTGAGTCTGACAGGGAGAAGTTCTTC.